This TCR beta chain was recorded in a study of T cell repertoires in cytomegalovirus infection. About the research overall: A matching HLA type, together with CMV infection, was signaled by public TCR beta signatures. General study points: Identification of carriers of CMV plus the relevant HLA was achieved through cumulative public TCR beta family frequency. HLA-C-restricted, CMV-specific TCR beta clonotypes were dominant ex vivo.

TCRdb re-called the reads with MiXCR, one entry per CDR3 protein. This sample has just over 150,000 distinct CDR3 sequences, with 20% to 30% found just once. This clonotype has a count of ten or more. What it binds is unknown. The V gene's germline CDR1 is SGHVS and CDR2 FQNEAQ. The CDR3 contains 15 residues. V lost 2 bases and J 4 bases, leaving 12 bases between the germline ends. The rearrangement joins TRBV7-8 to TRBJ2-1; no reliable D call. The material sequenced was PBMCs. The origin of this receptor is a human donor in good health (CMV status not recorded). Some clones in this sample may be carry-over from other donors' samples. The CDR3 protein is CASSLSDFGYNEQFF. CDR3 coding DNA: TGTGCCAGCAGCTTAAGCGACTTTGGGTACAATGAGCAGTTCTTC. The full variable domain, completed using reference TRBV7-8 and TRBJ2-1, is GAGVSQSPRYKVAKRGQDVALRCDPISGHVSLFWYQQALGQGPEFLTYFQNEAQLDKSGLPSDRFFAERPEGSVSTLKIQRTQQEDSAVYLCASSLSDFGYNEQFFGPGTRLTVL.